The TCR beta chain described here comes from a study of T cell responses to AZD1222 COVID-19 vaccine (dated by TCRdb to the early 2020s). At the level of the whole study: A total of approximately 230 trial participants underwent TCR sequencing, of whom nearly 210 received two doses of AZD1222 and around 25 received two doses of the MenACWY control vaccine. Trial participants were enrolled by age into 18-55, 56-69 and 70-plus year subgroups, with approximately 150, 28 and 58 TCR-sequenced participants respectively. On the study overall, not on this receptor specifically: Most participants were white British and females outnumbered males, and the authors suggested that clonal diversity may have been underestimated. Vaccine-associated CD4 TCRs spanned the whole spike protein, with dominant responses in regions 160-218 and 743-854. Conclusions about previously exposed vaccinees are limited, since just a handful of AZD1222 recipients were seropositive for SARS-CoV-2 at baseline. A significant rise in spike-specific TCR breadth and depth was observed after two AZD1222 doses relative to day 0 and relative to MenACWY recipients. The 56-69-year group was small, and its depth increase did not reach significance, likely because of low power. Nearly half of unique spike-specific TCRs reportedly recognized epitopes outside regions mutated in the B.1.351 and B.1.1.7 variants. No day 14 peak-response samples were available, so repertoires were characterized only after the peak T cell response.

V ends up 1 base short and J 5 bases short, with an unmatched junction base count of 6. Inclusive of the bounding cysteine and phenylalanine, the CDR3 is 15 residues long. The CDR3 DNA has 45 bases and is translated from base 1. The germline V gene yields SGHRS for CDR1 and YFSETQ for CDR2. The CDR3 regions of human TCRbeta chains were analyzed by immunosequencing. Processing in the source paper ran as follows. Repertoire TCRs were matched against a reference library of SARS-CoV-2-specific TCRs generated with the MIRA antigen-specificity platform. Breadth meant the fraction of unique TCRs that were SARS-CoV-2-associated, whereas depth meant the fraction of total T cells that were SARS-CoV-2-associated. Each spike-specific TCR was assigned to its reactive spike region and to a CD4 or CD8 class using the MIRA data. Log10-transformed breadth and depth values were compared by one-way ANOVA with Sidak's multiple comparisons tests. This immuneACCESS table, as held by TCRdb, lists in-frame sequences with V and J called but not all clones. Of the missing ones, under half trace to an unresolved V gene in checked studies; the others have no known cause. V, J and clone size were drawn from that table, and D and trimming were deduced from the DNA. In this sample the table shows 150,000 to 200,000 clones, approximately 90% of which occur a single time. The top ten hold over 1% of the sample.

The time point label on this specimen signifies: about 28 days (+/-7) after the second vaccine dose. AZD1222 recipients given second doses at about 4 weeks or at about 12 weeks were pooled, since spike-specific TCR depth and breadth were not found to differ between the two schedules. Samples from vaccinated people were obtained from the UK trials COV001 and COV002, which included a single-blind randomized controlled phase 2/3 trial of AZD1222 (ChAdOx1 nCoV-19) in healthy adults. For TCRbeta chain sequencing, PBMC samples were collected from trial participants at day 0 and at day 28 after the second dose. A note on this clone: Its antigen is still unknown. No quality values exist for individual bases; no much larger clone is one base distant.

The source of this sequence is an adult who received the AZD1222 COVID-19 vaccine. The specimen comprised peripheral blood, sampled 28 days after the second AZD1222 dose. This chain joins TRBV5-1 to TRBJ1-5; TRBD1 aligns with 7 central bases. The CDR3 amino acid sequence is: CASSLTGQQDQPQHF. The sequence in DNA is TGCGCCAGCAGCTTGACGGGACAGCAAGATCAGCCCCAGCATTTT.